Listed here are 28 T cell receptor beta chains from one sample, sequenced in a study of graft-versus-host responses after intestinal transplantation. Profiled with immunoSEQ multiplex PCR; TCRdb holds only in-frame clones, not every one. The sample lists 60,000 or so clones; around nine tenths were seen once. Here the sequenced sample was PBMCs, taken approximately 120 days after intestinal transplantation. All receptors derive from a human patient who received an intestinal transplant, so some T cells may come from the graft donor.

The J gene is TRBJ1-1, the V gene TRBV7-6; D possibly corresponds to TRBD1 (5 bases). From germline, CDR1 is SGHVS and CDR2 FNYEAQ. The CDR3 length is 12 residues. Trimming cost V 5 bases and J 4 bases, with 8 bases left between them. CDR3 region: CASSTGGTEAFF. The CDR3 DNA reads TGTGCCAGCAGCACGGGGGGCACTGAAGCTTTCTTT.

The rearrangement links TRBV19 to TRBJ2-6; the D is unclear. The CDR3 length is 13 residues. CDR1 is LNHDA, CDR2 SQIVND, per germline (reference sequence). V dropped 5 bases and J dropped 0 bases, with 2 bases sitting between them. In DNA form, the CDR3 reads TGTGCCAGTAGTTACTCTGGGGCCAACGTCCTGACTTTC. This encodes CASSYSGANVLTF.

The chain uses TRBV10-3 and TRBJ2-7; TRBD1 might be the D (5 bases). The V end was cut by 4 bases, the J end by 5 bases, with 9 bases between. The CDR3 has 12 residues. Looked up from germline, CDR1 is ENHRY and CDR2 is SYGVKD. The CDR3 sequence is CAISGQGHEQYF. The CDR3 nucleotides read TGTGCCATCAGTGGGCAGGGTCACGAGCAGTACTTC.

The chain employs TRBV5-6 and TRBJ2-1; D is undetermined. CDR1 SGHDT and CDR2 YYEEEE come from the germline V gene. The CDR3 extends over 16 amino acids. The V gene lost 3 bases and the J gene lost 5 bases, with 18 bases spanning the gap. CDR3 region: CASSSFTYSPHNEQFF. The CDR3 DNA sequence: TGTGCCAGCAGCTCTTTTACGTATTCCCCCCACAATGAGCAGTTCTTC.

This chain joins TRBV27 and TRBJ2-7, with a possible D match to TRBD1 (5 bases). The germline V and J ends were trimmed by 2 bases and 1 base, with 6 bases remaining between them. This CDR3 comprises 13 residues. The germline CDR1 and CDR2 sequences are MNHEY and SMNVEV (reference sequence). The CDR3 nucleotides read TGTGCCAGCAGTTTAGGGGCGTCCTACGAGCAGTACTTC. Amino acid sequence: CASSLGASYEQYF.

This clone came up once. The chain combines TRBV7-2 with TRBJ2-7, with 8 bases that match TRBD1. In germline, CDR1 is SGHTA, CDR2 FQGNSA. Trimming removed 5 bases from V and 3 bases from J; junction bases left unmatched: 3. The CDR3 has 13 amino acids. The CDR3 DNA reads TGTGCCAGCAGCAGGACAGGGTTCTACGAGCAGTACTTC. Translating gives CASSRTGFYEQYF.

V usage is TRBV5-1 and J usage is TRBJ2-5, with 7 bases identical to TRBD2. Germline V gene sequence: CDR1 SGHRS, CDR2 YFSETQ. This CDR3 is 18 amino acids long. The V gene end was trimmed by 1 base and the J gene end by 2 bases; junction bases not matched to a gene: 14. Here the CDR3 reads CASSLMGRATSIQETQYF. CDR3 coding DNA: TGCGCCAGCAGCTTGATGGGGAGGGCCACGTCCATACAAGAGACCCAGTACTTC.

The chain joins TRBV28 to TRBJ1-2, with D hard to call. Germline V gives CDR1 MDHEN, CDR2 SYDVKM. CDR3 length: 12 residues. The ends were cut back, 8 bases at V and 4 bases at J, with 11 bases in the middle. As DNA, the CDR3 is TGTGCCAGCTCATCGTCGTCCTATGGCTACACCTTC. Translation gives CASSSSSYGYTF.

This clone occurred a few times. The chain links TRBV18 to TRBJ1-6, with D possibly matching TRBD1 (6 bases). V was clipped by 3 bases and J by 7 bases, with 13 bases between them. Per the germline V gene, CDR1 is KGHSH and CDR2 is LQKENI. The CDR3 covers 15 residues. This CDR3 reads CASSPEGHPNSPLHF. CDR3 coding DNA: TGTGCCAGCTCACCCGAGGGACACCCCAATTCACCCCTCCACTTT.

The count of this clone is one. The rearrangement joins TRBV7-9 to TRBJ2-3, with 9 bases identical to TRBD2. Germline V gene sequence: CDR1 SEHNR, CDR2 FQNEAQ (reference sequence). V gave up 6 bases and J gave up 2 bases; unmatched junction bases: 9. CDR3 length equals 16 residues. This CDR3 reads CASRGRTSENTDTQYF. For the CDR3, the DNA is TGTGCCAGCAGGGGGAGGACTAGCGAAAACACAGATACGCAGTATTTT.

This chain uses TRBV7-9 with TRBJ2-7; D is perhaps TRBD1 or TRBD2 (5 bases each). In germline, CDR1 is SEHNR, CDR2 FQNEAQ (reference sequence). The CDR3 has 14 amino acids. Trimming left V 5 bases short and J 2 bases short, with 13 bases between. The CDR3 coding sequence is TGTGCCAGCAGCCCGGGACCGAATACCTACGAGCAGTACTTC. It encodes CASSPGPNTYEQYF.

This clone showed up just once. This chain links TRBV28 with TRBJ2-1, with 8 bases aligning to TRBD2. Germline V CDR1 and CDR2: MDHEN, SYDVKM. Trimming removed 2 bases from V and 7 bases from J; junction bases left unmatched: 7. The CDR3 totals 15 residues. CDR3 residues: CASSLLGLGGNEQFF. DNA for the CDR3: TGTGCCAGCAGTTTACTGGGACTAGGAGGTAATGAGCAGTTCTTC.

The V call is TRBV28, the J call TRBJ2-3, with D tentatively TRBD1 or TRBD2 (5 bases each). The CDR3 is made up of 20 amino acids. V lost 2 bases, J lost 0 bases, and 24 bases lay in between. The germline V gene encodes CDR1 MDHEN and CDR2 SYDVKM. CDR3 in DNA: TGTGCCAGCAGTTTACGGCTATACCGCAGGGTGGGGACGAGCACAGATACGCAGTATTTT. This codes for CASSLRLYRRVGTSTDTQYF.

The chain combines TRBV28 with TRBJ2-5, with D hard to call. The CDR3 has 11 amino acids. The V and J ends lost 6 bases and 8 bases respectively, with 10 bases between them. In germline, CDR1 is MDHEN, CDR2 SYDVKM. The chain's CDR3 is CASRILQTQYF. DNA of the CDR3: TGTGCCAGCAGGATCCTTCAAACCCAGTACTTC.

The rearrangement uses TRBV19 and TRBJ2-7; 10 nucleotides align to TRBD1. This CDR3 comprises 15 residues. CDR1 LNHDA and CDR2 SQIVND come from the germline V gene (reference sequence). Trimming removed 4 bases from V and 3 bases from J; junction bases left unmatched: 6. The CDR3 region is CASSTGGQGFYEQYF. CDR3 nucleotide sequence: TGTGCCAGTAGTACGGGGGGACAGGGGTTCTACGAGCAGTACTTC.

CDR3 region: CASSRYQETQYF. As DNA, the CDR3 is TGTGCCAGCAGCCGGTACCAAGAGACCCAGTACTTC. The chain carries TRBV5-8 and TRBJ2-5; no definite D call. Germline V CDR1 and CDR2: SGHTS, YDEGEE. V shed 4 bases and J shed 0 bases, with 4 bases lying between them. This CDR3 has 12 amino acids.

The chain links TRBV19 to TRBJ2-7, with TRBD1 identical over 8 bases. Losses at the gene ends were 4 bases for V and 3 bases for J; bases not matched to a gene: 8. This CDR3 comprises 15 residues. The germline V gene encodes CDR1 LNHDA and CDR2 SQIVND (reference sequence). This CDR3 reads CASSTRQGLGYEQYF. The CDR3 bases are TGTGCCAGTAGTACCCGACAGGGGCTAGGCTACGAGCAGTACTTC.

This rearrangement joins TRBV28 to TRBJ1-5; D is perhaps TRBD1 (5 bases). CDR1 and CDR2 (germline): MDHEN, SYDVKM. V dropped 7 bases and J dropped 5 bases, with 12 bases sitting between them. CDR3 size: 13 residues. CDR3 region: CASISGMDQPQHF. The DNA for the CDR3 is TGTGCCAGCATCTCAGGGATGGATCAGCCCCAGCATTTT.

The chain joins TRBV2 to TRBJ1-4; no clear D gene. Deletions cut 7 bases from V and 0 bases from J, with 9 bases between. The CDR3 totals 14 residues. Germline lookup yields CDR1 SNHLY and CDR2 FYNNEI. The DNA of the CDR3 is TGTGCCAGCACCGACCGTACAACTAATGAAAAACTGTTTTTT. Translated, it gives CASTDRTTNEKLFF.

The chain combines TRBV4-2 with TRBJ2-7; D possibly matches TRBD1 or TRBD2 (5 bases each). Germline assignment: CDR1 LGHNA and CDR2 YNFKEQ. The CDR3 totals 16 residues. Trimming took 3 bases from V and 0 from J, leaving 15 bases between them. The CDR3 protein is CASSHPGAGYSYEQYF. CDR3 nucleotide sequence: TGTGCCAGCAGCCATCCTGGGGCGGGTTACTCCTACGAGCAGTACTTC.

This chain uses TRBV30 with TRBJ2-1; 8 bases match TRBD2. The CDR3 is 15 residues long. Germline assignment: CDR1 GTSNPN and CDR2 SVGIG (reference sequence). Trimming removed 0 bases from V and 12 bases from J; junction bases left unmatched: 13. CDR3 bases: TGTGCCTGGAGTGTACAAGCGGGGGCTATCGAACCGCAGTTCTTC. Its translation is CAWSVQAGAIEPQFF.

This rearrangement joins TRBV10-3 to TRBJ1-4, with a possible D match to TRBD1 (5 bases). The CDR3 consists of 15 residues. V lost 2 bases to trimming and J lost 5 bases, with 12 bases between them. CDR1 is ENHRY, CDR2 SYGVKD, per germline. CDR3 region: CAISETGRKNEKLFF. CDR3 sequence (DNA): TGTGCCATCAGTGAGACGGGACGGAAGAATGAAAAACTGTTTTTT.

The CDR3 here is CASSSGQGDTGELFF. The DNA of the CDR3 is TGTGCCAGCAGTTCTGGGCAGGGGGACACCGGGGAGCTGTTTTTT. The chain has TRBV27 and TRBJ2-2; TRBD1 matches 7 bases. The V and J ends lost 4 bases and 3 bases, in that order; junction bases with no gene match: 5. The CDR3 loop spans 15 amino acids. The V gene's germline CDR1 is MNHEY and CDR2 SMNVEV (reference sequence).

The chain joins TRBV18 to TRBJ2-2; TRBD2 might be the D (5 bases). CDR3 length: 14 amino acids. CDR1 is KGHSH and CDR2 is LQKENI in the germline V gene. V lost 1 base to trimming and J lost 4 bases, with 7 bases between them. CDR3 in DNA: TGTGCCAGCTCACCACTGGCGGGCACCGGGGAGCTGTTTTTT. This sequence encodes CASSPLAGTGELFF.

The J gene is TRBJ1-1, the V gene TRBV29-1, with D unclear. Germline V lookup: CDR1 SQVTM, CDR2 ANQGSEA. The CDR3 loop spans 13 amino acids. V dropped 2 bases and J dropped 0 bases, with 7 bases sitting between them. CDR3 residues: CSVEKQLNTEAFF. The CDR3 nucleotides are TGCAGCGTTGAAAAGCAGTTGAACACTGAAGCTTTCTTT.

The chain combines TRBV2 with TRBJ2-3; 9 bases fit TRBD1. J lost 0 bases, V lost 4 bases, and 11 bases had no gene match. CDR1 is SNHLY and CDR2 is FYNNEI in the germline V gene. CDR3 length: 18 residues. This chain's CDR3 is CASSAGTGTRRSTDTQYF. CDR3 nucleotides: TGTGCCAGCAGTGCGGGGACAGGGACTCGGCGGAGCACAGATACGCAGTATTTT.

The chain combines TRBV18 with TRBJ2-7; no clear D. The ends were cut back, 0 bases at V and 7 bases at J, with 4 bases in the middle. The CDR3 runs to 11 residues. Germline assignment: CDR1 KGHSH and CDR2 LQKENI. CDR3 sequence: CASSPPGEQYF. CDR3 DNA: TGTGCCAGCTCACCACCGGGGGAGCAGTACTTC.

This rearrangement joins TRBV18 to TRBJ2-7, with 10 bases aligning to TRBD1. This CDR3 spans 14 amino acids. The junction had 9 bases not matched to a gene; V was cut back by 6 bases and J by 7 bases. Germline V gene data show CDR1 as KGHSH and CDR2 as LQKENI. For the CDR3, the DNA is TGTGCCAGCTCCCGTCCTGACAGGGGGCGTGAGCAGTACTTC. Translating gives CASSRPDRGREQYF.